What follows are 18 T cell receptor beta chains derived from one specimen sequenced in a study of PD-L1 blockade in urothelial cancer. As to time point: pretreatment peripheral blood. Using immunoSEQ multiplex PCR, the repertoire was profiled, and TCRdb retains in-frame clones only, with some absent. The repertoire consists of roughly 87,000 clones, with 70% to 90% occurring once and the leading ten covering around 0.94%. Specimen: PBMCs, collected around atezolizumab (anti-PD-L1) treatment. These receptors all come from a woman of 80 years or more with urothelial cancer.

The chain carries TRBV7-9 and TRBJ2-5; the D gene is possibly TRBD2 (6 bases). The CDR3 runs to 15 residues. V lost 2 bases, J lost 5 bases, and 15 bases lay in between. Germline V CDR1 and CDR2: SEHNR, FQNEAQ (reference sequence). CDR3 nucleotides: TGTGCCAGCAGCTTACCTCTAGCGTCTCGGGAGACCCAGTACTTC. This codes for CASSLPLASRETQYF.

The chain employs TRBV20-1 and TRBJ1-1; D gene uncertain. The CDR3 is 11 amino acids. Germline V CDR1 and CDR2: DFQATT, SNEGSKA (reference sequence). V shed 5 bases and J shed 3 bases, with 7 bases lying between them. CDR3 sequence reads: CSALIDTEAFF. The CDR3 nucleotides read TGCAGTGCTCTAATAGACACTGAAGCTTTCTTT.

V and J are TRBV11-2 and TRBJ2-7; 7 nucleotides match TRBD1. CDR1 and CDR2 (germline): SGHAT, FQNNGV. The CDR3 is 15 amino acids. After removal of 4 bases from V and 0 bases from J, the junction contained 6 bases not matched to a gene. CDR3 nucleotide sequence: TGTGCCAGCAGCTCTTGGGACAGTCACTCCTACGAGCAGTACTTC. Protein product: CASSSWDSHSYEQYF.

The chain uses TRBV6-6 and TRBJ1-2, with D hard to call. Germline loops: CDR1 MNHNY, CDR2 SVGAGI (reference sequence). Trimming took 0 bases from V and 0 from J, leaving 11 bases between them. The CDR3 totals 16 residues. For the CDR3, the DNA is TGTGCCAGCAGTTACTCGAGCACCGCGGCTAACTATGGCTACACCTTC. It encodes CASSYSSTAANYGYTF.

The rearrangement joins TRBV7-3 to TRBJ2-7; TRBD2 matches 7 bases. The CDR3 is 17 residues long. CDR1 is SGHTA and CDR2 is FQGTGA in the germline V gene. V was pared by 2 bases and J by 0 bases, with 10 bases of the junction left unmatched. The DNA for the CDR3 is TGTGCCAGCAGCTTAGGGAGGGATCCGGTTAGCTCCTACGAGCAGTACTTC. Protein sequence: CASSLGRDPVSSYEQYF. The full variable domain, with the rest looked up from reference TRBV7-3 and TRBJ2-7, is GAGVSQTPSNKVTEKGKYVELRCDPISGHTALYWYRQSLGQGPEFLIYFQGTGAADDSGLPNDRFFAVRPEGSVSTLKIQRTERGDSAVYLCASSLGRDPVSSYEQYFGPGTRLTVT.

This sequence joins TRBV7-6 and TRBJ2-1; 9 bases are shared with TRBD2. V shed 3 bases and J 2 bases; nucleotides not matched to a gene: 8. CDR3 length: 17 amino acids. The V gene's germline CDR1 is SGHVS and CDR2 FNYEAQ. The CDR3 nucleotides read TGTGCCAGCAGCTTGACTTCCGGCGGGAGGGCCTACAATGAGCAGTTCTTC. Translating it yields CASSLTSGGRAYNEQFF. Variable domain in full (rest from reference TRBV7-6 and TRBJ2-1): GAGVSQSPRYKVTKRGQDVALRCDPISGHVSLYWYRQALGQGPEFLTYFNYEAQQDKSGLPNDRFSAERPEGSISTLTIQRTEQRDSAMYRCASSLTSGGRAYNEQFFGPGTRLTVL.

The sample holds one count of this clone. V and J are TRBV27 and TRBJ2-7; 8 bases align to TRBD1. Germline V CDR1 and CDR2: MNHEY, SMNVEV (reference sequence). The CDR3 is 17 amino acids. Unmatched junction bases numbered 15, after V lost 2 bases and J lost 6 bases. The CDR3 region is CASSLSRGQGAWSEQYF. The CDR3 region has the DNA TGTGCCAGCAGTTTAAGCCGCGGCCAGGGGGCATGGTCCGAGCAGTACTTC.

The rearrangement joins TRBV28 to TRBJ2-3; D may be TRBD2 (6 bases). The CDR3 sequence is 16 residues long. Trimming took off 5 bases at V and 4 bases at J, with 19 bases between the two ends. The germline V gene has CDR1 MDHEN and CDR2 SYDVKM. DNA for the CDR3: TGTGCCAGCAGTCCCCGACTAGGTAGAAGGGCAGATACGCAGTATTTT. It codes for CASSPRLGRRADTQYF.

The V gene is TRBV2, the J gene TRBJ2-1; D is perhaps TRBD1 (6 bases). Germline assignment: CDR1 SNHLY and CDR2 FYNNEI. V lost 4 bases and J 2 bases, leaving 9 bases between the germline ends. The CDR3 length is 14 residues. CDR3 sequence reads: CASSGGLAYNEQFF. In nucleotides, the CDR3 is TGTGCCAGCAGTGGGGGGCTAGCCTACAATGAGCAGTTCTTC. Supplemented by reference TRBV2 and TRBJ2-1, the full variable domain reads EPEVTQTPSHQVTQMGQEVILRCVPISNHLYFYWYRQILGQKVEFLVSFYNNEISEKSEIFDDQFSVERPDGSNFTLKIRSTKLEDSAMYFCASSGGLAYNEQFFGPGTRLTVL.

This chain joins TRBV28 and TRBJ1-4; 9 bases map to TRBD1. V was clipped by 10 bases and J by 8 bases; unmatched bases: 8. In germline, CDR1 is MDHEN, CDR2 SYDVKM. There are 13 residues in the CDR3. CDR3 loop: CATRGQGREKLFF. CDR3 DNA: TGTGCCACCCGGGGACAGGGAAGGGAAAAACTGTTTTTT.

The J gene is TRBJ2-7, the V gene TRBV15; perhaps TRBD2 as D (5 bases). The CDR3 extends over 14 amino acids. Between the trimmed V and J ends, which lost 5 bases and 6 bases, there was a span of 17 bases. CDR1 is LNHNV, CDR2 YYDKDF, per germline (reference sequence). The CDR3 bases are TGTGCCACCAGCGGCGGCGCATTCAGCGGCGAGCAGTACTTC. Translated: CATSGGAFSGEQYF.

The DNA of the CDR3 is TGTGCCAGCAGCTTACTAGGCGGGAGTTTGAACAATGAGCAGTTCTTC. This translates into CASSLLGGSLNNEQFF. The chain combines TRBV7-3 with TRBJ2-1; TRBD2 aligns across 7 bases. The ends lost 2 bases at V and 5 bases at J; junction bases unmatched: 9. This CDR3 has 16 amino acids. Per the germline V gene, CDR1 is SGHTA and CDR2 is FQGTGA.

This chain links TRBV5-1 with TRBJ1-4; the D gene is possibly TRBD1 (5 bases). The CDR3 is 15 residues long. Germline values: CDR1 SGHRS, CDR2 YFSETQ. The germline V and J ends were trimmed by 2 bases and 3 bases, with 11 bases remaining between them. CDR3 sequence reads: CASSFTGKSNEKLFF. The CDR3, as DNA: TGCGCCAGCAGCTTTACAGGAAAATCTAATGAAAAACTGTTTTTT. Looking up the rest from reference TRBV5-1 and TRBJ1-4 gives the full variable domain: KAGVTQTPRYLIKTRGQQVTLSCSPISGHRSVSWYQQTPGQGLQFLFEYFSETQRNKGNFPGRFSGRQFSNSRSEMNVSTLELGDSALYLCASSFTGKSNEKLFFGSGTQLSVL.

The chain joins TRBV30 to TRBJ1-4; 10 bases align to TRBD1. The CDR3 consists of 12 residues. Looked up from germline, CDR1 is GTSNPN and CDR2 is SVGIG (reference sequence). With 8 bases clipped from V and 11 bases from J, the junction kept 8 bases outside the gene matches. The chain's CDR3 is CARGQGSGKLFF. The CDR3 DNA sequence: TGTGCCCGGGGACAGGGGTCAGGGAAACTGTTTTTT.

The CDR3 region is CATSRTGTGANEQFF. The CDR3, as DNA: TGTGCCACCAGCCGAACGGGGACTGGGGCCAATGAGCAGTTCTTC. The V call is TRBV15, the J call TRBJ2-1; a possible D gene is TRBD2 (6 bases). V shed 5 bases and J shed 6 bases, with 17 bases lying between them. Looked up from germline, CDR1 is LNHNV and CDR2 is YYDKDF (reference sequence). The CDR3 runs 15 residues.

This rearrangement joins TRBV7-9 to TRBJ1-5; 7 nucleotides align to TRBD1. Germline CDR1 and CDR2: SEHNR and FQNEAQ (reference sequence). This CDR3 has 15 residues. Trimming took 2 bases from V and 5 from J; bases not matched to a gene: 6. Here the CDR3 DNA reads TGTGCCAGCAGCTTAACGACAGGGAAGGATCAGCCCCAGCATTTT. Encoded protein: CASSLTTGKDQPQHF.

J is TRBJ1-5 and V is TRBV19, with 10 positions matching TRBD1. The CDR3 loop spans 20 amino acids. The germline gives CDR1 LNHDA, CDR2 SQIVND (reference sequence). Trimming at V came to 6 bases and at J to 0 bases, leaving 17 bases not matched to a gene. As DNA, the CDR3 is TGTGCCAGTAGGACAGGGGGCGCGATGGGATATGGTCTTAGCAATCAGCCCCAGCATTTT. It yields the protein CASRTGGAMGYGLSNQPQHF.

J is TRBJ1-5 and V is TRBV2; weak D call: TRBD1 (5 bases). This CDR3 region has 13 residues. Looked up from germline, CDR1 is SNHLY and CDR2 is FYNNEI. V lost 7 bases to trimming and J lost 0 bases, with 7 bases between them. The CDR3 spells CASKQDSNQPQHF. Written as DNA, the CDR3 is TGTGCCAGCAAACAGGATAGCAATCAGCCCCAGCATTTT.